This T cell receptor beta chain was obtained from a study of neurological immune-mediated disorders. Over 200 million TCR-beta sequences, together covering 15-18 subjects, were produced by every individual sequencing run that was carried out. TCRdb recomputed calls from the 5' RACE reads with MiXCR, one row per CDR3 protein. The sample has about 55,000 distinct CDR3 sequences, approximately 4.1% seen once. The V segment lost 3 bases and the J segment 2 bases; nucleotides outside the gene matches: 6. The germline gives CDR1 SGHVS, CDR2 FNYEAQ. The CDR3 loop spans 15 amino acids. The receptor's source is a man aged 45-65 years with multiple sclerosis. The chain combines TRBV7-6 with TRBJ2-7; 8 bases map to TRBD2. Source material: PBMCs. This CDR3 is CASSLDRGGAYEQYF. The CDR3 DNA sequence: TGTGCCAGCAGCTTGGACCGGGGGGGGGCCTACGAGCAGTACTTC. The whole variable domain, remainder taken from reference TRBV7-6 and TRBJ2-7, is GAGVSQSPRYKVTKRGQDVALRCDPISGHVSLYWYRQALGQGPEFLTYFNYEAQQDKSGLPNDRFSAERPEGSISTLTIQRTEQRDSAMYRCASSLDRGGAYEQYFGPGTRLTVT.